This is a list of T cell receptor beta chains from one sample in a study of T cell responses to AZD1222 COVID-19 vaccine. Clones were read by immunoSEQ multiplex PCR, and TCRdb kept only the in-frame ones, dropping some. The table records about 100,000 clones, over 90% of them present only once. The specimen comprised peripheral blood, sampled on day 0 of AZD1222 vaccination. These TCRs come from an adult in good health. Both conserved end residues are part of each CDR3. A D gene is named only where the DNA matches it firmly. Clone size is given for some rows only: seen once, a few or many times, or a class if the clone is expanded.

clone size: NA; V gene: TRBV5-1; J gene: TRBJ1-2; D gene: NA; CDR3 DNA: TGCGCCAGCAGCTTGGACACAAATAACTATGGCTACACCTTC; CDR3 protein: CASSLDTNNYGYTF
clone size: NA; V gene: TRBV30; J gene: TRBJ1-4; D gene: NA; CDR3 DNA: TGTGCCTGGAATCTACAGGCGGAAAAACTGTTTTTT; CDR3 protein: CAWNLQAEKLFF
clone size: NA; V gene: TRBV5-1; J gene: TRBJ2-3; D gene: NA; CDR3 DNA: TGCGCCAGCAGCTTGGAGGCAGACAGATTCACAGATACGCAGTATTTT; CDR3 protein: CASSLEADRFTDTQYF
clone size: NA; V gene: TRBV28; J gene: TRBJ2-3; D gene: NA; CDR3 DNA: TGTGCCAGCAGTTTATCCCCGGGTTCAGGGAGCACAGATACGCAGTATTTT; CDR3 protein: CASSLSPGSGSTDTQYF
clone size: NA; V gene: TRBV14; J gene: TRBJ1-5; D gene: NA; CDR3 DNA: TGTGCCAGCAGCCCCAATGCGAGGGTGGGCATTTATAGCAATCAGCCCCAGCATTTT; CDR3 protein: CASSPNARVGIYSNQPQHF
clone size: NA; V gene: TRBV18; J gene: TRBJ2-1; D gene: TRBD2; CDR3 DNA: TGTGCCAGCTCACCCGGGACTATGTACAATGAGCAGTTCTTC; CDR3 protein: CASSPGTMYNEQFF
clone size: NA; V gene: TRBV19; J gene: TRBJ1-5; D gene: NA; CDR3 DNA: TGTGCCACCTACCGCACACAGGGTGTATATCAGCCCCAGCATTTT; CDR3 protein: CATYRTQGVYQPQHF
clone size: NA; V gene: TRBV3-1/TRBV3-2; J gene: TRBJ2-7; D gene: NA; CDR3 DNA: TGTGCCAGCTCACCGGGCGGCCGCTACGAGCAGTACTTC; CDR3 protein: CASSPGGRYEQYF
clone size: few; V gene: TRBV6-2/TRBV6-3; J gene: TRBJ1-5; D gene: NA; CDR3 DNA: TGTGCCAGCAGTCAAGGGGACACTCTGTCTCAGCCCCAGCATTTT; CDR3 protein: CASSQGDTLSQPQHF
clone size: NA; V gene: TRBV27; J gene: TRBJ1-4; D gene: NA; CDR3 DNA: TGTGCCAGCAGTTTAGCCACAACAGGGGAAAAACTGTTTTTT; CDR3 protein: CASSLATTGEKLFF
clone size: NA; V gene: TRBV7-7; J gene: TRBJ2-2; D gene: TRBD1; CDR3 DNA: TGTGCCAGCAGCCCGGACAGGGGCCACGGGGAGCTGTTTTTT; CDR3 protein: CASSPDRGHGELFF
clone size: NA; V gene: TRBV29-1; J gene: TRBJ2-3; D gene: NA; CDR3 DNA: TGCAGCGCCAGTAGCACAGATACGCAGTATTTT; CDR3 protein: CSASSTDTQYF
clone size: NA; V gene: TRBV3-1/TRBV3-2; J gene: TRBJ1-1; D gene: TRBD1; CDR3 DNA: TGTGCCAGCAGCCTGACAGGGGTGGGGGAAGCTTTCTTT; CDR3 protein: CASSLTGVGEAFF
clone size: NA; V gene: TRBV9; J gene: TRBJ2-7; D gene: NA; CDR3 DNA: TGTGCCAGCAGCGTAGTGGACAACGAGCAGTACTTC; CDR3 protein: CASSVVDNEQYF
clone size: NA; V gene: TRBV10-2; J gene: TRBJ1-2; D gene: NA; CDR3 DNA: TGCGCCAGCAGCCCCGGGGAGTATGGCTACACCTTC; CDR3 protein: CASSPGEYGYTF
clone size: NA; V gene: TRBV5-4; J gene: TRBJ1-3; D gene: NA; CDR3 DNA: TGTGCCAGCAGCCAGGACAGCTCTGGAAACACCATATATTTT; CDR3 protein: CASSQDSSGNTIYF
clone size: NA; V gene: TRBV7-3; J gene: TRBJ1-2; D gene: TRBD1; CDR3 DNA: TGTGCCAGCAGCCCCGGGACAGGGAATGGCTACACCTTC; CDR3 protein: CASSPGTGNGYTF
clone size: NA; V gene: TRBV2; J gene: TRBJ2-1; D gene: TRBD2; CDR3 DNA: TGTGCCACATCTTGGACTAGCAGCTACAATGAGCAGTTCTTC; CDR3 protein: CATSWTSSYNEQFF
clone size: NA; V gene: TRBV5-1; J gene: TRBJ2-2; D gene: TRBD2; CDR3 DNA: TGCGCCAGCGGAGACAGCGGGAGTATCCGCGGGGAGCTGTTTTTT; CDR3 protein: CASGDSGSIRGELFF
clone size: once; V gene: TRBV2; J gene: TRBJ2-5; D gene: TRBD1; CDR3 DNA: TGTGCCAGCAGTTTATCGACAGGGGGCCTCGAGACCCAGTACTTC; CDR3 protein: CASSLSTGGLETQYF
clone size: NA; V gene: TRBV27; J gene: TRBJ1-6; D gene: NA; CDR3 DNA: TGTGCCAGCAGTCCAGACATGAGCTCCTATAATTCACCCCTCCACTTT; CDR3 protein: CASSPDMSSYNSPLHF
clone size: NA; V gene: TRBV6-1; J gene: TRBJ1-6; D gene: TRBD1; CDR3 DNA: TGTGCCAGCAGTGAAGTTTCCTCTGGTTGGGGACAGGGACATTCACCCCTCCACTTT; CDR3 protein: CASSEVSSGWGQGHSPLHF
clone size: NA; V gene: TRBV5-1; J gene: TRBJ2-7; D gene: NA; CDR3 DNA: TGCGCCAGCAGTTTGGGTCCTCTAGGACTTAACTACGAGCAGTACTTC; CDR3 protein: CASSLGPLGLNYEQYF
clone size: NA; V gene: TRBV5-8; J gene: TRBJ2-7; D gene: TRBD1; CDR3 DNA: TGTGCCAGCAGCTTGGATGGACAGGGGACCTACGAGCAGTACTTC; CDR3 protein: CASSLDGQGTYEQYF
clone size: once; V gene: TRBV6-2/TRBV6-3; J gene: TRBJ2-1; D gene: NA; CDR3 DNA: TGTGCCAGCAGTTACTCTACTAGCAGACCCAATGAGCAGTTCTTC; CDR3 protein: CASSYSTSRPNEQFF
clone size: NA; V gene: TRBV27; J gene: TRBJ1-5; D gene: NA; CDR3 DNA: TGTGCCAGCAGGGCTCCCAATCAGCCCCAGCATTTT; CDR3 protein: CASRAPNQPQHF
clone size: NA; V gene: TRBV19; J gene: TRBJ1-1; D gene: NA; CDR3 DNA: TGTGCCAGTAGTATAGTTTTGGTGAACACTGAAGCTTTCTTT; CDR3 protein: CASSIVLVNTEAFF
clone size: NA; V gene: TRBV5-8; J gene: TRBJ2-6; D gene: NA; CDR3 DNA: TGTGCCAGCAGCTTGCGAATCGCTGGGGCCAACGTCCTGACTTTC; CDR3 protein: CASSLRIAGANVLTF
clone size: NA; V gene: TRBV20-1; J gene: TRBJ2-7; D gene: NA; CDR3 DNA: TGCAGTGCTAGTAAGGGACTCCTATCCGACGAGCAGTACTTC; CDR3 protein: CSASKGLLSDEQYF
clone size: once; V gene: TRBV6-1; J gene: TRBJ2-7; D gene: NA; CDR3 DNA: TGTGCCAGCAGTGAAACTGTAGAGTACTTC; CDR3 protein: CASSETVEYF
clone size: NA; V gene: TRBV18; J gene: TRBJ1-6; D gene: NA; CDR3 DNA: TGTGCCAGCTCACCATTGGAAGGGGCAAATTCACCCCTCCACTTT; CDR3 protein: CASSPLEGANSPLHF
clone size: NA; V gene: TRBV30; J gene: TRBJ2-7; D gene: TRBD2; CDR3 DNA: TGTGCCTGGAGTGCGTCGGTAGTGGGAGGGCCCTACGAGCAGTACTTC; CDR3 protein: CAWSASVVGGPYEQYF
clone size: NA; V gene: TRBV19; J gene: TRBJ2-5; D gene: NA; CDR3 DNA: TGTGCCAGTCGGGGGACGGGGAGTCGGGAGACCCAGTACTTC; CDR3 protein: CASRGTGSRETQYF
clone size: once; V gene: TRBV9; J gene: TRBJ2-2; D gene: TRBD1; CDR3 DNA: TGTGCCAGCAACATAGACAGGGCCACCGGGGAGCTGTTTTTT; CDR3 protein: CASNIDRATGELFF
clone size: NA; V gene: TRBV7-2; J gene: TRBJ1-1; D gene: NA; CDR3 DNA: TGTGCCAGCAGCTCATTTATGGGGGCCCTGAACACTGAAGCTTTCTTT; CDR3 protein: CASSSFMGALNTEAFF
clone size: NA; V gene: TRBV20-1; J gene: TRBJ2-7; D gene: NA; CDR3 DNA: TGCAGTGCTGTATACGAGCAGTACTTC; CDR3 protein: CSAVYEQYF
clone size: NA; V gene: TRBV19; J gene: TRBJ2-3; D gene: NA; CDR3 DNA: TGTGCCACCACTAGCACAGATACGCAGTATTTT; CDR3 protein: CATTSTDTQYF
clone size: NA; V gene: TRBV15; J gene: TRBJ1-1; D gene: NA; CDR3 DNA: TGTGCCGTTAGGAATAGGAACACTGAAGCTTTCTTT; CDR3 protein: CAVRNRNTEAFF
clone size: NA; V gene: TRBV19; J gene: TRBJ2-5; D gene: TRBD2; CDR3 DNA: TGTGCCAGTGGAGAGCGGGAAGCGGGGACCCAGTACTTC; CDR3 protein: CASGEREAGTQYF
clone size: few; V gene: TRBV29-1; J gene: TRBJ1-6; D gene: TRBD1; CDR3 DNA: TGCAGCGGCGACAGGGTGTCCTATAATTCACCCCTCCACTTT; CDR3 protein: CSGDRVSYNSPLHF
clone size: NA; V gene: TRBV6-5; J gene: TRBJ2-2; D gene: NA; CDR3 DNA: TGTGCCAGCAGCACCCTAGTTTCCGGGGAGCTGTTTTTT; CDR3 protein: CASSTLVSGELFF
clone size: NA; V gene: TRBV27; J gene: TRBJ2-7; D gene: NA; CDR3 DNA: TGTGCCAGCAGTCCCTCAACCTACGAGCAGTACTTC; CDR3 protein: CASSPSTYEQYF
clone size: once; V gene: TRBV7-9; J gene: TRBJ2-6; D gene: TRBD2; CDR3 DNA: TGTGCCAGCAGCTCGACTAGCGGGAGTTCTGGGGCCAACGTCCTGACTTTC; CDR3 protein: CASSSTSGSSGANVLTF
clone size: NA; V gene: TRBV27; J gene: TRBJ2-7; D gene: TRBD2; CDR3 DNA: TGTGCCAGCGGACCAAACCTCGGGACTAGCGGCGAGCAGTACTTC; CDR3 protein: CASGPNLGTSGEQYF
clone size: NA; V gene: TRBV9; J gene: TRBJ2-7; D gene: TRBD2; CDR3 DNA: TGTGCCAGCAGCGTAGGTCCTAGCGGGAACGAGCAGTACTTC; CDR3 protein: CASSVGPSGNEQYF
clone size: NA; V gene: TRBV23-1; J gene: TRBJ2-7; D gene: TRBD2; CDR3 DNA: TGCGCCAGCTTCTCACGGAGCGGGAAGGCGTTGGGCGAGCAGTACTTC; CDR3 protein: CASFSRSGKALGEQYF
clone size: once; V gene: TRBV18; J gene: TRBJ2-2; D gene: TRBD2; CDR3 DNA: TGTGCCAGCTCACCCGGACTAGCGGGATCCGGGGAGCTGTTTTTT; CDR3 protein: CASSPGLAGSGELFF
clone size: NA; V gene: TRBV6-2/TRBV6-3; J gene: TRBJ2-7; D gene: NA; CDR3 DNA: TGTGCCAGCAGTTCGCCGGGACTGGGTCTCTACGAGCAGTACTTC; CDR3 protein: CASSSPGLGLYEQYF
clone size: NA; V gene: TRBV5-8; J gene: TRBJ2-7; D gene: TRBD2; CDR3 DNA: TGTGCCAGCAGCTTGGCTGGGAGACTAGCGGCTACCTACGAGCAGTACTTC; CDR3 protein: CASSLAGRLAATYEQYF
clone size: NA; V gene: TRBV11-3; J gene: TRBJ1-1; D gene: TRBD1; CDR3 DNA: TGTGCCAGCAGCTCAACGGGACAGGGGAACGCTGAAGCTTTCTTT; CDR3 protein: CASSSTGQGNAEAFF
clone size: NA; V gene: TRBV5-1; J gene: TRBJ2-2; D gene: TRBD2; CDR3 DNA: TGCGCCAGCAGCTGGGAGGGCCGCGACACCGGGGAGCTGTTTTTT; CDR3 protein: CASSWEGRDTGELFF
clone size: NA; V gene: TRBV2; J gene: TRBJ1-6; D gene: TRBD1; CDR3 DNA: TGTGCCGGGGGGACAGATGTGATTTCACCCCTCCACTTT; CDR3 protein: CAGGTDVISPLHF
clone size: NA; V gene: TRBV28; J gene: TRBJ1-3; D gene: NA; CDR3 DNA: TGTGCCAGCAGTTTCGGACAGAGACAAGAGCCCTCTGGAAACACCATATATTTT; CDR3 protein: CASSFGQRQEPSGNTIYF
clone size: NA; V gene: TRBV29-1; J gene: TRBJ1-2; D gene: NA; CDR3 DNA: TGCAGCGTAAGGGGGGGCTCTAACTATGGCTACACCTTC; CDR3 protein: CSVRGGSNYGYTF
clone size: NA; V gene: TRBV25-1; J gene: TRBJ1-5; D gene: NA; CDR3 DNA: TGTGCCAGCAGTGCTACGGGCAATCAGCCCCAGCATTTT; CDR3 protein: CASSATGNQPQHF
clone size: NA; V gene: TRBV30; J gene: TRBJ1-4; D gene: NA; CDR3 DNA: TGTGCCTGGAGCACCACAGGAGCAACTAATGAAAAACTGTTTTTT; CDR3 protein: CAWSTTGATNEKLFF
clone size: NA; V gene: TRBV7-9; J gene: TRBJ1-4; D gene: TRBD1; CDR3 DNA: TGTGCCAGCAGCTCCCGGACAGGGGAGGAGGAAAAACTGTTTTTT; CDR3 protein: CASSSRTGEEEKLFF
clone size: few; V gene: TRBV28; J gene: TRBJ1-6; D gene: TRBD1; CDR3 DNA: TGTGCCGGCGGGACAGGGGGCTATAATTCACCCCTCCACTTT; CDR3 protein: CAGGTGGYNSPLHF
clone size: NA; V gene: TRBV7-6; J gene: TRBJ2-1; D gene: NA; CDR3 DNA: TGTGCCAGCTCAGAAGGCTCCTACAATGAGCAGTTCTTC; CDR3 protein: CASSEGSYNEQFF